These T cell receptor beta chains were read from a single sample in a study of blood T cells in healthy people across ages. MiXCR was run by TCRdb on the 5' RACE reads, yielding one entry per CDR3 protein. The profile shows 600,000 to 850,000 distinct CDR3 sequences, just under 25% of them singletons. The same sample was also studied in work on T cells of mothers and their children.

Sequencing was performed on blood. Receptor source: a boy aged 10-17 years in good health. Each CDR3 is given with its conserved first and last residue. Fields, in order: J gene, V gene, D gene, clone size, CDR3 DNA, CDR3 protein. D genes are given only for firm matches. For some rows the clone size is stated as once, few or many, or as a class when expanded; others skip it.

>TRBJ1-1|TRBV7-3|-|-
TGTGCCAGCAGCTTACTTAAAGGGGTACTGAACACTGAAGCTTTCTTT
CASSLLKGVLNTEAFF
>TRBJ2-7|TRBV29-1|-|many
TGCAGCGTTGTGGACTACGAGCAGTACTTC
CSVVDYEQYF
>TRBJ1-5|TRBV4-1|-|-
TGCGCCAGCAGCCTCCGGGACACCAATCAGCCCCAGCATTTT
CASSLRDTNQPQHF
>TRBJ2-7|TRBV29-1|-|few
TGCAGCGTTGCTCTAGGCAACTACGAGCAGTACTTC
CSVALGNYEQYF
>TRBJ2-1|TRBV20-1|TRBD2|-
TGCAGTGCGCGTGGACTAGCGGGGGTGGTGAACAATGAGCAGTTCTTC
CSARGLAGVVNNEQFF
>TRBJ2-1|TRBV11-1|TRBD2|few
TGTGCCAGCAGCCGACTAGCGGGATTATCGAGCACCTACAATGAGCAGTTCTTC
CASSRLAGLSSTYNEQFF
>TRBJ2-1|TRBV7-9|-|-
TGTGCCAGCAGCCCTTCTTCCCTTAGCTCCTACAATGAGCAGTTCTTC
CASSPSSLSSYNEQFF
>TRBJ2-7|TRBV12-3/TRBV12-4|-|many
TGTGCCAGCGGCTCCGGTTCCTACGAGCAGTACTTC
CASGSGSYEQYF
>TRBJ2-5|TRBV11-2|TRBD1|few
TGTGCCAGCAGCTTGCGGAGACAGGGCTTTCAAGAGACCCAGTACTTC
CASSLRRQGFQETQYF
>TRBJ2-5|TRBV5-1|-|few
TGCGCCAGCAGCGGGTGGGGTTTGGAGACCCAGTACTTC
CASSGWGLETQYF
>TRBJ2-1|TRBV29-1|TRBD2|-
TGCAGCGTTGAAATCCCGGGACTAGCGGACAATGAGCAGTTCTTC
CSVEIPGLADNEQFF
>TRBJ2-7|TRBV28|-|-
TGTGCCAGCAGTTTAGATCCCCGACTCTACGAGCAGCACTTC
CASSLDPRLYEQHF
>TRBJ2-2|TRBV12-3/TRBV12-4|-|few
TGTGCCAGCCTTAGTGGGGCCACCGGGGAGCTGTTTTTT
CASLSGATGELFF
>TRBJ2-5|TRBV4-3|TRBD2|-
TGCGCCAGCAGCCAAGATCGGCTAGCGGGGGGTTCAGCACAAGAGACCCAGTACTTC
CASSQDRLAGGSAQETQYF
>TRBJ2-7|TRBV21-1|-|-
TGTGCGACGAGCGGCGACTACGAGCAGTACTTC
CATSGDYEQYF
>TRBJ1-5|TRBV5-1|-|-
TGCGCCAGCAGCTTGGACCCCTTAAGCAATCAGCCCCAGCATTTT
CASSLDPLSNQPQHF
>TRBJ1-2|TRBV12-3/TRBV12-4|-|few
TGTGCCAGCAGTTTAGCGCGGGAATATGGCTACACCTTC
CASSLAREYGYTF
>TRBJ2-5|TRBV12-3/TRBV12-4|TRBD1|-
TGTGCCAGCAGAACGACAGGGGCGGAGGGAGAGACCCAGTACTTC
CASRTTGAEGETQYF